The subject of this entry is one TCR beta chain. Its specificity is not known. Unrecorded immune exposure was likely among donors, who were nominally healthy when sampled. The data derive from a study of cytomegalovirus exposure and HLA in healthy donors. Regarding the study as a whole: Per a later analysis, under 20,000 TCR beta sequences showed association with HLA alleles at 0.05 false discovery rate. Listed as cytomegalovirus-associated were 164 TCR beta chains. Later on, a genetic analysis was performed. It linked a missense variant in DCLRE1C with V- and J-gene trimming of TCR beta.

J lost 7 bases, V lost 4 bases, and 8 bases had no gene match. The germline gives CDR1 SGHDT, CDR2 YYEEEE. This CDR3 contains 15 residues. The PCR used 60 Vbeta and 13 Jbeta primers. The assay was immunoSEQ multiplex PCR, and TCRdb's table has in-frame clones only and misses some. This table holds fewer than 150,000 clones, about four fifths found once. The clonotype originates from a man aged 30-40 years in good health and CMV-seronegative. V usage is TRBV5-6 and J usage is TRBJ1-2, with 12 positions matching TRBD1. Sequenced material: PBMCs. CDR3 region: CASSNLGTGGFGYTF. The CDR3 DNA follows: TGTGCCAGCAGCAATCTCGGGACAGGGGGCTTTGGCTACACCTTC.